These T cell receptor beta chains were read from a single sample in a study of T cell repertoires in ileal Crohn's disease. Only in-frame clones appear in the TCRdb table, and some are missing; sequencing was by immunoSEQ multiplex PCR. The table records 13,000 to 15,000 clones, just under 80% of them present only once. The sample was ileal tissue. The receptors here all came from an adult with Crohn's disease. CDR3s include the opening cysteine and the closing phenylalanine or tryptophan.

TRBV6-6,TRBJ2-2,CACLGIPGELFF
TRBV6-6,TRBJ1-1,CASSGTGSTEAFF
TRBV7-2,TRBJ2-1,CASSINEQFF
TRBV11-2,TRBJ1-1,CASSLMRTEAFF
TRBV5-1,TRBJ1-4,CASSLAPTTTNEKLFF
TRBV6-5,TRBJ2-7,CASSKKLASYEQYF
TRBV28,TRBJ1-3,CASSLDGHSGNTIYF
TRBV27,TRBJ1-2,CASSFRPNYGYTF
TRBV28,TRBJ1-2,CASTEDRAAGYTF
TRBV11-2,TRBJ2-7,CASSPPPGMSSYEQYF
TRBV28,TRBJ1-2,CASSPWDRDYGYTF
TRBV5-4,TRBJ2-1,CASSLDHYEQFF
TRBV2,TRBJ1-4,CASSAQGLNEKLFF
TRBV7-9,TRBJ1-5,CASSSGQFNQPQHF
TRBV5-8,TRBJ1-4,CASSLGTAENEKLFF
TRBV7-8,TRBJ2-7,CASSLEHGSYEQYF
TRBV4-1,TRBJ1-4,CASSQVSAGANEKLFF
TRBV5-1,TRBJ2-6,CASSLGQAFSGANVLTF
TRBV5-1,TRBJ2-7,CASSQGSGSSYEQYF
TRBV19,TRBJ2-1,CASNSLAANNEQFF
TRBV15,TRBJ2-7,CATSRDRRGGGKQYF
TRBV28,TRBJ2-4,CASSLGFGTSKNIQYF